This entry lists 13 T cell receptor beta chains sequenced from one sample in a study of shared T cell receptors in the human thymus. Assay used: immunoSEQ multiplex PCR; TCRdb lists only in-frame clones, some missing. The sample has 650,000 to 950,000 clones, 80% to 90% seen once; the top ten hold under 0.012%. The data also belong to a second study, concerning human thymus T cells.

The sequencing sample was made of thymocytes. These receptors all come from a girl under three years old with a congenital heart defect.

On this clone: Other DNA sequences in the sample encode the same CDR3. The chain carries TRBV6-1 and TRBJ1-2; D possibly corresponds to TRBD1 (6 bases). V shed 6 bases and J shed 2 bases, with 7 bases lying between them. The CDR3 is 12 residues long. Per the germline V gene, CDR1 is MNHNS and CDR2 is SASEGT. The CDR3 region is CASSGQNYGYTF. The CDR3 DNA is TGTGCCAGCAGCGGACAGAACTATGGCTACACCTTC.

This rearrangement joins TRBV15 to TRBJ1-1, with D unresolved. The CDR3 covers 17 residues. CDR1 is LNHNV and CDR2 is YYDKDF in the germline V gene (reference sequence). Trimming left V 2 bases short and J 2 bases short, with 18 bases between. This chain's CDR3 is CATSRSLAVAVNTEAFF. DNA for the CDR3: TGTGCCACCAGCAGATCCCTCGCGGTGGCAGTTAACACTGAAGCTTTCTTT.

As for this clone: This specimen includes other DNA sequences encoding the same CDR3. The CDR3 DNA sequence: TGTGCCAGTAAGCGGACAGGATATTCACCCCTCCACTTT. It codes for CASKRTGYSPLHF. The chain joins TRBV19 to TRBJ1-6, with 7 positions matching TRBD1. Germline lookup yields CDR1 LNHDA and CDR2 SQIVND (reference sequence). The CDR3 extends over 13 amino acids. With V trimmed by 7 bases and J by 8 bases, 5 bases remained unmatched.

V usage is TRBV4-3 and J usage is TRBJ2-7; 7 nucleotides line up with TRBD2. V dropped 1 base and J dropped 2; count of bases not matched to a gene: 5. The CDR3 runs to 15 residues. Germline CDR1 is LGHNA and CDR2 is YSLEER. This chain's CDR3 is CASSQGRLAAYEQYF. The CDR3, as DNA: TGCGCCAGCAGCCAAGGAAGACTAGCCGCCTACGAGCAGTACTTC.

The chain employs TRBV25-1 and TRBJ1-5, with unresolved D. Germline-derived CDR1 and CDR2 are MGHDK and SYGVNS. CDR3 size: 14 residues. V gave up 4 bases and J gave up 2 bases, with 9 bases separating them. CDR3 in amino acids: CASSATMGNQPQHF. The CDR3 DNA sequence: TGTGCCAGCAGTGCCACTATGGGCAATCAGCCCCAGCATTTT.

This sequence joins TRBV19 and TRBJ1-5, with 9 bases lining up with TRBD1. This CDR3 comprises 14 residues. In germline, CDR1 is LNHDA, CDR2 SQIVND (reference sequence). J lost 9 bases, V lost 5 bases, and 8 bases had no gene match. The CDR3 spells CASSPGTGKGPQHF. CDR3 in DNA: TGTGCCAGTAGTCCGGGGACAGGGAAAGGGCCCCAGCATTTT. The full variable domain, its missing parts supplied by reference TRBV19 and TRBJ1-5, is DGGITQSPKYLFRKEGQNVTLSCEQNLNHDAMYWYRQDPGQGLRLIYYSQIVNDFQKGDIAEGYSVSREKKESFPLTVTSAQKNPTAFYLCASSPGTGKGPQHFGDGTRLSIL.

The CDR3 reads CAWVALGGVNNEQFF. The CDR3 DNA is TGTGCCTGGGTAGCCCTCGGGGGGGTAAACAATGAGCAGTTCTTC. This sequence joins TRBV30 and TRBJ2-1; TRBD2 agrees at 8 bases. V was pared by 5 bases and J by 5 bases, with 11 bases of the junction left unmatched. Germline V gives CDR1 GTSNPN, CDR2 SVGIG (reference sequence). This CDR3 is built from 15 residues.

The chain employs TRBV20-1 and TRBJ2-1; D gene uncertain. Trimming removed 6 bases from V and 6 bases from J, with 9 bases in between. The CDR3 contains 11 residues. Germline V gives CDR1 DFQATT, CDR2 SNEGSKA (reference sequence). As DNA, the CDR3 is TGCAGTGCCGAGACGGGCAATGAGCAGTTCTTC. As protein: CSAETGNEQFF.

Concerning this clone: The sample has other DNA sequences that encode this CDR3 too. The CDR3 reads CASSYSRGTEAFF. Here the CDR3 DNA reads TGTGCCAGCAGTTACTCGAGGGGGACTGAAGCTTTCTTT. The V call is TRBV6-5, the J call TRBJ1-1; a weak D match, TRBD1 (6 bases). CDR1 MNHEY and CDR2 SVGAGI come from the germline V gene. V lost 0 bases to trimming and J lost 5 bases, with 7 bases between them. The CDR3 has 13 residues.

The J gene is TRBJ2-4, the V gene TRBV6-4; 7 bases line up with TRBD1. CDR3 length: 13 residues. CDR1 MRHNA and CDR2 SNTAGT come from the germline V gene. V dropped 5 bases and J dropped 9; count of bases not matched to a gene: 7. CDR3 region: CASSRDSLPIQYF. The CDR3 region has the DNA TGTGCCAGCAGTCGGGACAGCCTTCCCATTCAGTACTTC.

The chain employs TRBV5-8 and TRBJ1-6; D gene unclear. The CDR3 loop spans 16 amino acids. V lost 5 bases, J lost 9 bases, and 21 bases lay in between. Germline CDR1 SGHTS, CDR2 YDEGEE. For the CDR3, the DNA is TGTGCCAGCAGACCCCCTCGCAGAACGGGGTGTTCACCCCTCCACTTT. Its translation: CASRPPRRTGCSPLHF.

The table lists this clone with a few counts. This CDR3 reads CASSLGPASSTDTQYF. The CDR3 region has the DNA TGTGCCAGCAGCTTGGGCCCGGCCTCTAGCACAGATACGCAGTATTTT. V and J are TRBV13 and TRBJ2-3; D remains ambiguous. CDR3 size: 16 residues. CDR1 and CDR2 from the germline V gene are PRHDT and FYEKMQ (reference sequence). V lost 3 bases to trimming and J lost 0 bases, with 13 bases between them. Complete variable domain (other parts from reference TRBV13 and TRBJ2-3): AAGVIQSPRHLIKEKRETATLKCYPIPRHDTVYWYQQGPGQDPQFLISFYEKMQSDKGSIPDRFSAQQFSDYHSELNMSSLELGDSALYFCASSLGPASSTDTQYFGPGTRLTVL.

The chain recombines TRBV14 with TRBJ2-3; possibly TRBD2 for D (5 bases). The CDR3 consists of 19 residues. CDR1 is SGHDN, CDR2 FVKESK, per germline. V was shortened by 5 bases and J by 2 bases, with 26 bases between the two germline ends. The CDR3 loop is CASSRSAYPQFRDTDTQYF. In DNA form, the CDR3 reads TGTGCCAGCAGCAGGTCTGCCTACCCTCAGTTCCGGGACACAGATACGCAGTATTTT.